This T cell receptor beta chain was sequenced for a study of CD8 T cells in Susac syndrome. With random hexamers, reverse transcription was performed on roughly 0.45 to 1 ug of RNA. TCRdb redid the calling of the immunoSEQ multiplex PCR reads with MiXCR, one entry per CDR3 protein. This table holds some 150,000 distinct CDR3 sequences, about 95% found once. CDR3 size: 15 residues. Germline V gene data show CDR1 as SEHNR and CDR2 as FQNEAQ (reference sequence). V was clipped by 5 bases and J by 2 bases, with 12 bases between them. This TCR was recovered from a human donor with multiple sclerosis. V is TRBV7-9 and J is TRBJ2-2; D is undetermined. The sequencing sample was made of CD8+ T cells from PBMCs. CDR3 sequence (DNA): TGTGCCAGCAGCGCTGACGGAAGTAACACCGGGGAGCTGTTTTTT. It yields the protein CASSADGSNTGELFF.